The rows below give T cell receptor beta chains drawn from one sample of a study of blood T cell repertoires in COVID-19. Repertoires were generated with immunoSEQ multiplex PCR, while TCRdb's copy carries only in-frame clones and drops some. The table includes 450,000 to 500,000 clones, approximately 90% detected once. The sequenced sample consisted of PBMCs or T cells enriched from blood (not recorded which). These receptors were obtained from a woman in her sixties who had recovered from COVID-19. The CDR3 runs from the conserved cysteine through the conserved F or W. The D gene is left open where the match is weak. Not every row has a clone size; where given, it reads once, few, many or a size class.

TRBJ2-7 | TRBV4-2 | few | - | CASSHVSGLGGYEQYF | TGTGCCAGCAGCCACGTTAGTGGACTAGGGGGCTACGAGCAGTACTTC
TRBJ2-1 | TRBV11-2 | - | TRBD2 | CASSLRVAGSSRVNEQFF | TGTGCCAGCAGCTTAAGGGTAGCGGGGTCTTCAAGGGTCAATGAGCAGTTCTTC
TRBJ1-1 | TRBV5-1 | - | TRBD1 | CASSVTGEGTEAFF | TGCGCCAGCTCTGTTACAGGGGAAGGCACTGAAGCTTTCTTT
TRBJ2-7 | TRBV7-9 | - | TRBD2 | CASSFRGGLAYEQYF | TGTGCCAGCAGCTTTCGGGGGGGCCTCGCCTACGAGCAGTACTTC
TRBJ1-4 | TRBV29-1 | - | - | CSVVLSVGDEKLFF | TGCAGCGTTGTGCTTTCAGTCGGGGATGAAAAACTGTTTTTT
TRBJ2-2 | TRBV4-1 | - | - | CASSLLRTAPGELFF | TGCGCCAGCAGCCTTCTCAGGACAGCCCCCGGGGAGCTGTTTTTT
TRBJ2-5 | TRBV25-1 | many | TRBD2 | CASSEGGGVEIETQYF | TGTGCCAGCAGTGAAGGCGGGGGAGTCGAAATCGAGACCCAGTACTTC
TRBJ1-5 | TRBV7-8 | - | TRBD1 | CASSPGTGADQPQHF | TGTGCCAGCAGCCCTGGGACAGGGGCGGATCAGCCCCAGCATTTT
TRBJ2-3 | TRBV3-1/TRBV3-2 | - | - | CASSQFGGDTQYF | TGTGCCAGCAGCCAATTTGGGGGGGATACGCAGTATTTT
TRBJ2-1 | TRBV9 | - | TRBD2 | CASSAIAGPYNEQFF | TGTGCCAGCAGTGCTATAGCGGGCCCTTACAATGAGCAGTTCTTC
TRBJ1-1 | TRBV11-2 | once | - | CASSLQGNTEAFF | TGTGCCAGCAGCTTACAGGGGAACACTGAAGCTTTCTTT
TRBJ1-5 | TRBV30 | - | - | CAWSANFNQPQHF | TGTGCCTGGAGTGCAAACTTTAATCAGCCCCAGCATTTT
TRBJ2-1 | TRBV30 | few | - | CAWSPLAKGEQFF | TGTGCCTGGAGCCCCCTAGCGAAGGGTGAGCAGTTCTTC
TRBJ1-2 | TRBV5-1 | - | - | CASSLMIGDYGYTF | TGCGCCAGCAGCTTGATGATAGGGGACTATGGCTACACCTTC
TRBJ1-2 | TRBV19 | - | - | CASSIVGRKDTNYGYTF | TGTGCCAGTAGTATAGTGGGGAGGAAGGATACTAACTATGGCTACACCTTC
TRBJ2-7 | TRBV7-9 | - | TRBD1 | CASSLRDRGLESYEQYF | TGTGCCAGCAGCTTAAGGGACAGGGGATTGGAATCCTACGAGCAGTACTTC
TRBJ2-6 | TRBV5-6 | few | - | CASSRVGSGANVLTF | TGTGCCAGCAGCCGCGTTGGCTCTGGGGCCAACGTCCTGACTTTC